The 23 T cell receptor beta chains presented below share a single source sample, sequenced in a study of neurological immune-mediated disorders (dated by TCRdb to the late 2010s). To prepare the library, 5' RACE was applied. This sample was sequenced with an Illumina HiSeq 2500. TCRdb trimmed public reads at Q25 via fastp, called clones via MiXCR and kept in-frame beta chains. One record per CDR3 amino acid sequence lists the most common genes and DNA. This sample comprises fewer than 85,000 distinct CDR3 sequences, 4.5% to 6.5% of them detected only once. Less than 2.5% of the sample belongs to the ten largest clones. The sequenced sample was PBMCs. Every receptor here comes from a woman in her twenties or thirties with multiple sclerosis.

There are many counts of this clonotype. The CDR3 DNA is TGTGCCACCAGCAGGGCCGGGACAGGGATAAATGAGCAGTTCTTC. Translated: CATSRAGTGINEQFF. The chain couples TRBV15 to TRBJ2-1, with 9 bases that match TRBD1. The CDR3 has 15 amino acids. The trim removed 3 bases at V and 7 bases at J, leaving 7 bases unmatched. Germline lookup yields CDR1 LNHNV and CDR2 YYDKDF (reference sequence).

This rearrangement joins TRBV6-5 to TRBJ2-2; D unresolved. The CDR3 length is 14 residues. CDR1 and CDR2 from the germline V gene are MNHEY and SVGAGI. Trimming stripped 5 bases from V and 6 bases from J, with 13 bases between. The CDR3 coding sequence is TGTGCCAGCAGTGGCCCTAGGAGTCCCGGGGAGCTGTTTTTT. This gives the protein CASSGPRSPGELFF.

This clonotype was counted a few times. This chain's CDR3 is CASSLDFSETQYF. DNA of the CDR3: TGTGCCAGCAGCTTGGACTTTTCGGAGACCCAGTACTTC. The J gene is TRBJ2-5, the V gene TRBV11-2, with TRBD2 as a possible D gene (5 bases). This CDR3 has 13 residues. Germline assignment: CDR1 SGHAT and CDR2 FQNNGV. The V gene lost 3 bases and the J gene lost 5 bases, with 10 bases spanning the gap.

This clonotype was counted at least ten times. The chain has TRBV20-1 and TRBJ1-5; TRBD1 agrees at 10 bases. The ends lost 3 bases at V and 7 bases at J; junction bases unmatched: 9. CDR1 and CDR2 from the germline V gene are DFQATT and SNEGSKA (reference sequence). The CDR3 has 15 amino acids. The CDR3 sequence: CSARKGTGADQPQHF. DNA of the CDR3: TGCAGTGCTAGGAAAGGGACAGGGGCGGACCAGCCCCAGCATTTT.

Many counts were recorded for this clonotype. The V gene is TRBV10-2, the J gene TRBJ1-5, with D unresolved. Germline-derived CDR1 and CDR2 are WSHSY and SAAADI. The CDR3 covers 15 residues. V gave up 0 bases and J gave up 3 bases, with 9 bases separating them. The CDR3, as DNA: TGCGCCAGCAGTGAGTCGACTCTTTACAATCAGCCCCAGCATTTT. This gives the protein CASSESTLYNQPQHF.

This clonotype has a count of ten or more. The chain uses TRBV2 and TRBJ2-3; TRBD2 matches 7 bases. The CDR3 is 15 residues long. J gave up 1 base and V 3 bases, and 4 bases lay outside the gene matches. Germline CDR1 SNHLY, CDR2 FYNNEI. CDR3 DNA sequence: TGTGCCAGCAGTGACTCAAGCGGGGGCACAGATACGCAGTATTTT. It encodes CASSDSSGGTDTQYF.

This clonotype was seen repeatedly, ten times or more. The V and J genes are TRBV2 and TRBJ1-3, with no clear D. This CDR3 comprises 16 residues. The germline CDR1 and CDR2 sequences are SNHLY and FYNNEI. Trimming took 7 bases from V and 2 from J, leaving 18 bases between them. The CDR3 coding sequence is TGTGCCAGCACTAGCACCCGGACCACCCCTGGAAACACCATATATTTT. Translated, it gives CASTSTRTTPGNTIYF.

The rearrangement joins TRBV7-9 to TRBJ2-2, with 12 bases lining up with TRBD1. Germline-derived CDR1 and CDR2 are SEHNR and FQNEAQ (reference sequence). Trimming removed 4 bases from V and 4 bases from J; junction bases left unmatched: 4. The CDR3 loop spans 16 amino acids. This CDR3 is CASSWGQGAITGELFF. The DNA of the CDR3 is TGTGCCAGCAGCTGGGGACAGGGGGCAATCACCGGGGAGCTGTTTTTT. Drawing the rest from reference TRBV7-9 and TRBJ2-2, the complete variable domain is DTGVSQNPRHKITKRGQNVTFRCDPISEHNRLYWYRQTLGQGPEFLTYFQNEAQLEKSRLLSDRFSAERPKGSFSTLEIQRTEQGDSAMYLCASSWGQGAITGELFFGEGSRLTVL.

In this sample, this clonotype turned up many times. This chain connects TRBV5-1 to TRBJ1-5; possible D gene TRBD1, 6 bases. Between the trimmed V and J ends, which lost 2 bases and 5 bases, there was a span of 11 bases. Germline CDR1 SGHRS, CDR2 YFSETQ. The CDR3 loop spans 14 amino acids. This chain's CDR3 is CASSLWGADQPQHF. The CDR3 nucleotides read TGCGCCAGCAGCTTATGGGGGGCTGATCAGCCCCAGCATTTT.

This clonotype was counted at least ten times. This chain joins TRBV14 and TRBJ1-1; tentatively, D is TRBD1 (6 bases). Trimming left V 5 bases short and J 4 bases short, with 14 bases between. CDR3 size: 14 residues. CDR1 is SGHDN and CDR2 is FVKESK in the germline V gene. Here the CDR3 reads CASSYRGGGTEAFF. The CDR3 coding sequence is TGTGCCAGCAGCTACCGGGGGGGCGGCACTGAAGCTTTCTTT.

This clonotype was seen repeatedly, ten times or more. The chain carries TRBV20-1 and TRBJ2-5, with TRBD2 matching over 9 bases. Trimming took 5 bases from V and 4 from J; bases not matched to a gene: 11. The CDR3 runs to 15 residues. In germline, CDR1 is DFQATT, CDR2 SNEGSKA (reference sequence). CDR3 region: CSAQRRGGPGETQYF. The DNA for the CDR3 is TGCAGTGCTCAGCGGCGGGGGGGCCCGGGAGAGACCCAGTACTTC.

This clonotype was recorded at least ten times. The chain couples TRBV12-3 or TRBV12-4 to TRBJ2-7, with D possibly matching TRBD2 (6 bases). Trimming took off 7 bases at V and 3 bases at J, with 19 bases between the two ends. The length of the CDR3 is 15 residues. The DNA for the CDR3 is TGTGCCAGCACTCCGGCGGGGCAGGATATCTACGAGCAGTACTTC. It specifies CASTPAGQDIYEQYF.

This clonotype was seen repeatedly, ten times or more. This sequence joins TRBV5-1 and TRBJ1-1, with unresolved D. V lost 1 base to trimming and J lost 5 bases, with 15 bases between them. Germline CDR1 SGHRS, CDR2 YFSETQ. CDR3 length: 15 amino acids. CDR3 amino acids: CASSLLGEMGTEAFF. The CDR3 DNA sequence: TGCGCCAGCAGCTTGCTCGGGGAAATGGGGACTGAAGCTTTCTTT.

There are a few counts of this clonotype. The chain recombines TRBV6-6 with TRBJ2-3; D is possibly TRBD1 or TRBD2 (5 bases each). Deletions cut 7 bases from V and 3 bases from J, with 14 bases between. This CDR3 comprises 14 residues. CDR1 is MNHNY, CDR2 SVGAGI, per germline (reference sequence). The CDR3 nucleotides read TGTGCCAGCACCAAGGGTGAGGGGACAGATACGCAGTATTTT. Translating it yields CASTKGEGTDTQYF.

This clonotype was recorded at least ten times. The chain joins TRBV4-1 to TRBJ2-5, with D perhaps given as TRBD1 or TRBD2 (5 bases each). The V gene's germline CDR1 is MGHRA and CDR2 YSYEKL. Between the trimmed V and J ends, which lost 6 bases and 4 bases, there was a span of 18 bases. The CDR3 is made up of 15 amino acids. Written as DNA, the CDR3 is TGCGCCAGCAGTCCAAGTATCCTTGGGGGAGAGACCCAGTACTTC. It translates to CASSPSILGGETQYF.

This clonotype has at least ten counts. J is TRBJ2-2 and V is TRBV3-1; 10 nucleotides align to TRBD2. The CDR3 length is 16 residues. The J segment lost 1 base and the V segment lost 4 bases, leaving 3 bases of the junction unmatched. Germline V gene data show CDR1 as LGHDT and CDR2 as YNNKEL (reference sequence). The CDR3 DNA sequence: TGTGCCAGCAGCCGTCGGACTAGCGGGAACACCGGGGAGCTGTTTTTT. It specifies CASSRRTSGNTGELFF.

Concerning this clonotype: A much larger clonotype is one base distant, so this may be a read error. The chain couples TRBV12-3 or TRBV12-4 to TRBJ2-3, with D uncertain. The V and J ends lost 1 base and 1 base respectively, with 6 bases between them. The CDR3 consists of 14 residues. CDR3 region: CASSLDTGTDTQYF. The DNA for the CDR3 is TGTGCCAGCAGTTTAGATACGGGCACAGATACGCAGTATTTT.

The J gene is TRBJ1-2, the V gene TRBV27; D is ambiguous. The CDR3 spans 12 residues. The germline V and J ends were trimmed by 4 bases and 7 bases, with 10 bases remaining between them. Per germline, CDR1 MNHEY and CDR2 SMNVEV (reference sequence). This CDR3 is CASSSPTGGYTF. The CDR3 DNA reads TGTGCCAGCAGTTCCCCCACGGGTGGCTACACCTTC.

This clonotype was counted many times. CDR3 residues: CSAKSGQLNQPQHF. In DNA, the CDR3 is TGCAGTGCCAAAAGTGGACAGCTAAATCAGCCCCAGCATTTT. The chain is built from TRBV20-1 and TRBJ1-5; TRBD1 might be the D (6 bases). Germline CDR1 and CDR2: DFQATT and SNEGSKA (reference sequence). This CDR3 has 14 amino acids. Trimming removed 6 bases from V and 4 bases from J, with 16 bases in between.

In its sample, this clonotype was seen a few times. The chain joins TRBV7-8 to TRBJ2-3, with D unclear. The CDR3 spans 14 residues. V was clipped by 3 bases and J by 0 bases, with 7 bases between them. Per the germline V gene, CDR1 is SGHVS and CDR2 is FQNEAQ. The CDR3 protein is CASSLEDSTDTQYF. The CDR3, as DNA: TGTGCCAGCAGCTTGGAAGACAGCACAGATACGCAGTATTTT.

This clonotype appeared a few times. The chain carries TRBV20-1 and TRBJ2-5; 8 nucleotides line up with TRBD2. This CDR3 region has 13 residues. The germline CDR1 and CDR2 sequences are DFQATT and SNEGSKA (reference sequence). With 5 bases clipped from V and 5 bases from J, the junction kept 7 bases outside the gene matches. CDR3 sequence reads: CSAGPRGRETQYF. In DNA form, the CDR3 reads TGCAGTGCTGGACCACGCGGGAGGGAGACCCAGTACTTC.

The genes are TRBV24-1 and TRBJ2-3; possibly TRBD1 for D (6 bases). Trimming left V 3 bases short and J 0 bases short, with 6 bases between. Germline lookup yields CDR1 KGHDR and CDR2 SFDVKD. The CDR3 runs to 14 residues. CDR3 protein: CATSDTGSTDTQYF. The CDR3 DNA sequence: TGTGCCACCAGTGATACAGGGAGCACAGATACGCAGTATTTT.

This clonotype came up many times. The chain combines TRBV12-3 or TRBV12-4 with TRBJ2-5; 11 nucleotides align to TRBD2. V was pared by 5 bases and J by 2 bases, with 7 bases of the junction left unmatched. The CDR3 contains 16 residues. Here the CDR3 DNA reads TGTGCCAGCAGTCCGGAGGGACTAGCGGAACAAGAGACCCAGTACTTC. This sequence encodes CASSPEGLAEQETQYF.